The 5 T cell receptor beta chains below were found in one sample sequenced in a study of T cells of healthy individuals. TCRdb reprocessed the 5' RACE reads via MiXCR and lists one record per CDR3 protein. Found here are nearly 100,000 distinct CDR3 sequences, 17% of them singletons; the top ten hold around 6.4%. The source of these receptors is a human donor in good health.

The chain links TRBV2 to TRBJ2-5; tentatively, D is TRBD1 or TRBD2 (5 bases each). Trimming removed 3 bases from V and 1 base from J, with 9 bases in between. The CDR3 runs to 14 residues. Germline V gene sequence: CDR1 SNHLY, CDR2 FYNNEI. The CDR3 loop reads CASSDSGSQETQYF. CDR3 bases: TGTGCCAGCAGTGATTCAGGGAGCCAAGAGACCCAGTACTTC.

This clonotype was found once. V usage is TRBV20-1 and J usage is TRBJ2-1, with TRBD1 matching 9 bases. V lost 0 bases and J lost 0; bases outside the gene matches: 3. The CDR3 spans 16 residues. CDR1 DFQATT and CDR2 SNEGSKA come from the germline V gene (reference sequence). CDR3 DNA sequence: TGCAGTGCTAGAGACGAGGACAGGGGCTCCTACAATGAGCAGTTCTTC. It encodes CSARDEDRGSYNEQFF.

This clonotype was seen repeatedly, ten times or more. The genes are TRBV6-5 and TRBJ2-5, with no clear D. Germline V CDR1 and CDR2: MNHEY, SVGAGI. V was clipped by 2 bases and J by 0 bases, with 13 bases between them. CDR3 length: 16 amino acids. The CDR3 bases are TGTGCCAGCAGTTACCCGCGTGGAACCCACCAAGAGACCCAGTACTTC. It translates to CASSYPRGTHQETQYF.

The chain has TRBV5-1 and TRBJ1-5, with 11 bases matching TRBD1. Per germline, CDR1 SGHRS and CDR2 YFSETQ. The CDR3 extends over 16 amino acids. With V trimmed by 4 bases and J by 2 bases, 5 bases remained unmatched. This chain's CDR3 is CASSIGTGGRNQPQHF. The CDR3 DNA reads TGCGCCAGCAGCATAGGGACAGGGGGGCGCAATCAGCCCCAGCATTTT. Full variable domain (missing parts from reference TRBV5-1 and TRBJ1-5): KAGVTQTPRYLIKTRGQQVTLSCSPISGHRSVSWYQQTPGQGLQFLFEYFSETQRNKGNFPGRFSGRQFSNSRSEMNVSTLELGDSALYLCASSIGTGGRNQPQHFGDGTRLSIL.

This rearrangement joins TRBV9 to TRBJ1-6; 7 positions agree with TRBD1. There are 15 residues in the CDR3. The V gene end was trimmed by 1 base and the J gene end by 6 bases; junction bases not matched to a gene: 4. CDR1 is SGDLS and CDR2 is YYNGEE in the germline V gene. Here the CDR3 DNA reads TGTGCCAGCAGCGTAAGAGGGGGCGGTAATTCACCCCTCCACTTT. Amino acids: CASSVRGGGNSPLHF.